This T cell receptor beta chain was identified in a study of T cell responses to AZD1222 COVID-19 vaccine. Study overall: Second doses at about 4 or about 12 weeks were pooled. General study results and limits: The span of vaccine-associated CD4 TCRs extended across spike, with dominance at 160-218 and 743-854. With two AZD1222 doses given, Spike-specific TCR breadth and depth both rose.

V was pared by 3 bases and J by 5 bases, with 10 bases of the junction left unmatched. The CDR3 consists of 15 residues. Germline-derived CDR1 and CDR2 are SGHRS and YFSETQ. The table lists this clone with a few counts. Antigen specificity is unknown. Produced via immunoSEQ multiplex PCR; TCRdb's table is partial and in-frame only. The data show roughly 55,000 clones, 70% to 90% seen once. The rearrangement uses TRBV5-1 and TRBJ1-2; 7 bases map to TRBD1. The clonotype originates from an adult in good health. The material sequenced was peripheral blood, taken on day 0 of AZD1222 vaccination. The CDR3 protein is CASSSDGQDLYGYTF. CDR3 DNA: TGCGCCAGCAGCTCCGATGGACAGGATTTATATGGCTACACCTTC.